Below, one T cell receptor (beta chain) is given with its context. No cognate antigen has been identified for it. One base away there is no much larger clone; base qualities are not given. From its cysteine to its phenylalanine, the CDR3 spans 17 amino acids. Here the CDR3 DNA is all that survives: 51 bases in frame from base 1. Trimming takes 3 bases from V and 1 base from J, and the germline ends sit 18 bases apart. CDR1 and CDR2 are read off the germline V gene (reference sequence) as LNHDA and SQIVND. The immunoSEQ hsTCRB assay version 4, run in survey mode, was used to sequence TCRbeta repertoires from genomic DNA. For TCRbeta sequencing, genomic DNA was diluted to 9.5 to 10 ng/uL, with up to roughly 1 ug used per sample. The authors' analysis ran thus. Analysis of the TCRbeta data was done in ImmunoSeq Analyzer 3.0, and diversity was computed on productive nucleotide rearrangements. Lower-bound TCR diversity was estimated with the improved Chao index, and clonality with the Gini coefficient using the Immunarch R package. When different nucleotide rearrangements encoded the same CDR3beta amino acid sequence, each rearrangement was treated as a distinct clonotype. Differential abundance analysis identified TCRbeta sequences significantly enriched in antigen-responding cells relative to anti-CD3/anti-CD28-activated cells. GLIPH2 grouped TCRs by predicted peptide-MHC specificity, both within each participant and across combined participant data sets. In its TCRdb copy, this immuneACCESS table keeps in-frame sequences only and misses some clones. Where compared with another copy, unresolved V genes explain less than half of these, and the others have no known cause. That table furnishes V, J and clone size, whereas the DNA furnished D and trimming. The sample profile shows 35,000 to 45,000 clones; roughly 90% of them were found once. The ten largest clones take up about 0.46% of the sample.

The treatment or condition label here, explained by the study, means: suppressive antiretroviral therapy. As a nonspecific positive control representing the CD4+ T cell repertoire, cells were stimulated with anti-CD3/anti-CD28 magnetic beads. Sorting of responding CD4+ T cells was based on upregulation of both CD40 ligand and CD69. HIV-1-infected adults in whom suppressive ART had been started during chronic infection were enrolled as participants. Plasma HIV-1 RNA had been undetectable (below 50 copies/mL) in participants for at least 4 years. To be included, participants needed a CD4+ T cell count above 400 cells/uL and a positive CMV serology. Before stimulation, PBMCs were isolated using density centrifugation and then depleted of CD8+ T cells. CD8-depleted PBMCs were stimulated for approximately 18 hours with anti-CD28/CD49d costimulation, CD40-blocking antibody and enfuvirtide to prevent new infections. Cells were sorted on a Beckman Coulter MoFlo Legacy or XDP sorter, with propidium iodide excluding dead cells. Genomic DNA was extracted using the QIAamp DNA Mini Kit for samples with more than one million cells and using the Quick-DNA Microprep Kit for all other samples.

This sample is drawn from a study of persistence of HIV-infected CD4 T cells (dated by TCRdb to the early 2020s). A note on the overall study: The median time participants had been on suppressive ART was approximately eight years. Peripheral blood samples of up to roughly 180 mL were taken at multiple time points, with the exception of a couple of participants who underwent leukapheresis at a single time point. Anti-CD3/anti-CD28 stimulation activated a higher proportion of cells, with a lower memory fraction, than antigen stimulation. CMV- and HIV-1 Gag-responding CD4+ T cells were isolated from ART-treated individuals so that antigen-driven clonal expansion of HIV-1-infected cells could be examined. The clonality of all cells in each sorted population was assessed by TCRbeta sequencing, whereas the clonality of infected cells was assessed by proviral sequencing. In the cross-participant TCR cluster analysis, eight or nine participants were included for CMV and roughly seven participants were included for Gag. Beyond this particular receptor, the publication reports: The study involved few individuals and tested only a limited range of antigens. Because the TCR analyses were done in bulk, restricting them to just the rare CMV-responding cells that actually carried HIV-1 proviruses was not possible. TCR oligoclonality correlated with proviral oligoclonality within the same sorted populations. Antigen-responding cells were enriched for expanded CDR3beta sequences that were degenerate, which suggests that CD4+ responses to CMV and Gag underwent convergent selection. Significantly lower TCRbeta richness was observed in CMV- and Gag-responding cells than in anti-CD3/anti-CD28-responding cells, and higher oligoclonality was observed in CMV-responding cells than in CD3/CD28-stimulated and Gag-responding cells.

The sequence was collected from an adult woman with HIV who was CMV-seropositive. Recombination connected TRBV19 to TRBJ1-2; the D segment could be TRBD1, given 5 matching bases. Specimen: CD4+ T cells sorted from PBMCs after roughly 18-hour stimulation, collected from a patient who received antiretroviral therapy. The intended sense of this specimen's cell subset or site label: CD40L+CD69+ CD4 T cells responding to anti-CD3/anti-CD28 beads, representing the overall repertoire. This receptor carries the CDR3 CASSISGPGGYNYGYTF. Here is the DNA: TGTGCCAGTAGTATTTCCGGGCCTGGGGGATATAACTATGGCTACACCTTC.